This TCR beta chain was recovered during a study of blood T cell repertoires in COVID-19. Study-level information: Acute and convalescent COVID-19 specimens originated in the United States, Italy and Spain. PBMCs, B-cell-depleted T cells, or T cells were the source of the cDNA or gDNA that made up the material.

Germline V gives CDR1 SGHRS, CDR2 YFSETQ. The CDR3 contains 16 residues. With 0 bases clipped from V and 10 bases from J, the junction kept 10 bases outside the gene matches. Clones were read by immunoSEQ multiplex PCR, and TCRdb kept only the in-frame ones, dropping some. The sample has about 77,000 clones; less than 85% are singletons. The specimen was peripheral blood. The chain uses TRBV5-1 and TRBJ1-1, with 12 bases aligning to TRBD1. This clonotype was sampled from a woman aged 65 to 85 with acute or convalescent COVID-19. CDR3 residues: CASSLDGTGGQGIAFF. The DNA for the CDR3 is TGCGCCAGCAGCTTGGACGGGACAGGGGGCCAGGGAATAGCTTTCTTT.